One sample yielded the 30 T cell receptor beta chains listed below, sequenced in a study of T cell changes during pregnancy in multiple sclerosis. The repertoire was sequenced with immunoSEQ multiplex PCR; TCRdb's copy has only in-frame clones and lacks some. The sample shows over 25,000 clones, 90% to 95% of them seen only once. The source material was CD4+ T cells from peripheral blood mononuclear cells, sampled in the second trimester of pregnancy. These receptors all come from a female donor with multiple sclerosis, enrolled in a pregnancy study.

The J gene is TRBJ2-7, the V gene TRBV9, with 13 bases matching TRBD2. J lost 3 bases, V lost 4 bases, and 4 bases had no gene match. The germline V gene has CDR1 SGDLS and CDR2 YYNGEE. The CDR3 totals 15 residues. In DNA form, the CDR3 reads TGTGCCAGCAGCCCGCGGACTAGCGGGAGCTACGAGCAGTACTTC. It translates to CASSPRTSGSYEQYF.

The chain recombines TRBV29-1 with TRBJ2-2, with 7 positions matching TRBD1. The ends lost 5 bases at V and 4 bases at J; junction bases unmatched: 4. CDR1 SQVTM and CDR2 ANQGSEA come from the germline V gene. The CDR3 contains 13 residues. CDR3 amino acids: CSVSPGGTGELFF. The CDR3 DNA reads as TGCAGCGTTTCTCCAGGGGGCACCGGGGAGCTGTTTTTT.

J is TRBJ2-2 and V is TRBV5-1, with D perhaps matching TRBD2 (6 bases). CDR1 is SGHRS, CDR2 YFSETQ, per germline. This CDR3 region has 14 residues. The V and J ends lost 7 bases and 4 bases respectively, with 14 bases between them. CDR3 DNA: TGCGCCAGCGGCGGGCTAGCGACCACCGGGGAGCTGTTTTTT. This encodes CASGGLATTGELFF. Full variable domain (rest looked up from reference TRBV5-1 and TRBJ2-2): KAGVTQTPRYLIKTRGQQVTLSCSPISGHRSVSWYQQTPGQGLQFLFEYFSETQRNKGNFPGRFSGRQFSNSRSEMNVSTLELGDSALYLCASGGLATTGELFFGEGSRLTVL.

This chain joins TRBV4-1 and TRBJ1-4; D unresolved. The length of the CDR3 is 15 residues. Trimming stripped 5 bases from V and 0 bases from J, with 10 bases between. The germline gives CDR1 MGHRA, CDR2 YSYEKL. The CDR3 spells CASSLRESTNEKLFF. CDR3 in DNA: TGCGCCAGCAGCTTGCGGGAATCAACTAATGAAAAACTGTTTTTT.

The chain carries TRBV5-4 and TRBJ1-1; D ambiguous. The CDR3 runs to 14 residues. Trimming shortened V by 0 bases and J by 6 bases, and 12 bases separated the two germline ends. The V gene's germline CDR1 is SGHNT and CDR2 YYREEE (reference sequence). This CDR3 is CASSLGQRRSEAFF. CDR3 DNA: TGTGCCAGCAGCTTGGGCCAGCGGCGATCTGAAGCTTTCTTT. Full variable domain (remainder filled in from reference TRBV5-4 and TRBJ1-1): ETGVTQSPTHLIKTRGQQVTLRCSSQSGHNTVSWYQQALGQGPQFIFQYYREEENGRGNFPPRFSGLQFPNYSSELNVNALELDDSALYLCASSLGQRRSEAFFGQGTRLTVV.

The chain employs TRBV5-4 and TRBJ2-1, with TRBD2 matching 10 bases. J lost 7 bases, V lost 2 bases, and 12 bases had no gene match. Germline values: CDR1 SGHNT, CDR2 YYREEE (reference sequence). The CDR3 covers 17 residues. The CDR3 loop is CASSLSLAGAFGNEQFF. CDR3 sequence (DNA): TGTGCCAGCAGCTTAAGCCTAGCGGGAGCTTTTGGGAATGAGCAGTTCTTC.

As concerns this clone: This sample includes further DNA sequences coding for the same CDR3. The chain has TRBV6-6 and TRBJ1-1; 8 bases match TRBD1. The CDR3 runs 15 residues. CDR1 and CDR2 from the germline V gene are MNHNY and SVGAGI (reference sequence). The J segment lost 5 bases and the V segment lost 8 bases, leaving 13 bases of the junction unmatched. DNA of the CDR3: TGTGCCAGCTCCACCGCAGGGGGCGGGGTAACTGAAGCTTTCTTT. This encodes CASSTAGGGVTEAFF.

Only a few counts were recorded for this clone. The J gene is TRBJ1-3, the V gene TRBV5-5; D gene unclear. This CDR3 region has 16 residues. V was trimmed by 4 bases and J by 0 bases, leaving 14 bases between them. Per the germline V gene, CDR1 is SGHKS and CDR2 is YYEKEE (reference sequence). CDR3 amino acids: CASSGGRALSGNTIYF. In DNA, the CDR3 is TGTGCCAGCAGCGGCGGGCGCGCCCTCTCTGGAAACACCATATATTTT.

The chain employs TRBV19 and TRBJ1-6; tentatively, D is TRBD1 (5 bases). The CDR3 runs 15 residues. Between the trimmed V and J ends, which lost 3 bases and 7 bases, there was a span of 13 bases. Germline V CDR1 and CDR2: LNHDA, SQIVND (reference sequence). The CDR3 region has the DNA TGTGCCAGTAGTATCGGACACCAACTAAATTCACCCCTCCACTTT. Amino acids: CASSIGHQLNSPLHF.

The genes are TRBV4-2 and TRBJ2-5, with a weak D call TRBD2 (6 bases). This CDR3 spans 14 amino acids. Trimming removed 6 bases from V and 1 base from J, with 12 bases in between. Germline CDR1 LGHNA, CDR2 YNFKEQ. CDR3 amino acids: CASSPGGTQETQYF. DNA for the CDR3: TGTGCCAGCAGTCCTGGGGGGACCCAAGAGACCCAGTACTTC.

The J gene is TRBJ2-7, the V gene TRBV6-1, with TRBD2 as a possible D gene (6 bases). Germline CDR1 reads MNHNS; CDR2 reads SASEGT. V shed 2 bases and J shed 6 bases, with 11 bases lying between them. The CDR3 extends over 13 amino acids. CDR3 nucleotides: TGTGCCAGCAGTGAAAGGCGGAGGGTCGAGCAGTACTTC. Its translation: CASSERRRVEQYF.

The V gene is TRBV5-4, the J gene TRBJ2-7; the match to TRBD2 covers 7 bases. J lost 4 bases, V lost 5 bases, and 9 bases had no gene match. Looked up from germline, CDR1 is SGHNT and CDR2 is YYREEE (reference sequence). The CDR3 loop spans 14 amino acids. CDR3 region: CASRPGLTNYEQYF. CDR3 nucleotides: TGTGCCAGCAGGCCGGGACTAACCAATTACGAGCAGTACTTC.

The chain joins TRBV5-5 to TRBJ1-4; D is undetermined. In germline, CDR1 is SGHKS, CDR2 YYEKEE (reference sequence). This CDR3 spans 13 amino acids. Trimming removed 0 bases from V and 8 bases from J, with 8 bases in between. CDR3 DNA sequence: TGTGCCAGCAGCTTGGGCCCACAAGAAAAACTGTTTTTT. Its translation: CASSLGPQEKLFF.

The chain is built from TRBV4-1 and TRBJ2-5, with 13 bases aligning to TRBD2. The CDR3 is 16 amino acids. With V trimmed by 3 bases and J by 4 bases, 5 bases remained unmatched. The V gene's germline CDR1 is MGHRA and CDR2 YSYEKL. The chain's CDR3 is CASSQRLAGGRETQYF. CDR3 sequence (DNA): TGCGCCAGCAGCCAGAGACTAGCGGGAGGTCGAGAGACCCAGTACTTC.

V usage is TRBV6-5 and J usage is TRBJ2-7; D uncertain. V shed 0 bases and J shed 2 bases, with 8 bases lying between them. This CDR3 has 14 amino acids. Germline loops: CDR1 MNHEY, CDR2 SVGAGI. The CDR3 sequence: CASSYSRLTYEQYF. CDR3 DNA: TGTGCCAGCAGTTACTCCAGGCTAACCTACGAGCAGTACTTC.

V and J are TRBV27 and TRBJ2-2; no clear D gene. Per germline, CDR1 MNHEY and CDR2 SMNVEV (reference sequence). The CDR3 spans 12 residues. The V end lost 5 bases, the J end lost 6 bases, and 7 bases lay between the germline ends. In DNA form, the CDR3 reads TGTGCCAGCAGTCAGTATGCCGGGGAGCTGTTTTTT. This translates into CASSQYAGELFF.

The V call is TRBV5-1, the J call TRBJ1-4; no reliable D call. The ends were cut back, 2 bases at V and 3 bases at J, with 8 bases in the middle. Germline V gives CDR1 SGHRS, CDR2 YFSETQ. The CDR3 is 14 residues long. In DNA form, the CDR3 reads TGCGCCAGCAGCTTCAGTGTCGCTAATGAAAAACTGTTTTTT. Translation: CASSFSVANEKLFF.

This chain joins TRBV14 and TRBJ2-7, with D tentatively TRBD2 (6 bases). Germline CDR1 SGHDN, CDR2 FVKESK. The CDR3 runs to 16 residues. Trimming removed 0 bases from V and 2 bases from J, with 14 bases in between. The CDR3 is CASSQEARDPPYEQYF. In nucleotides, the CDR3 is TGTGCCAGCAGCCAAGAGGCGCGGGACCCTCCCTACGAGCAGTACTTC.

J is TRBJ2-1 and V is TRBV11-3; 10 bases align to TRBD2. This CDR3 has 15 residues. CDR1 and CDR2 (germline): SGHNT, YENEEA. J lost 6 bases, V lost 1 base, and 3 bases had no gene match. This CDR3 reads CASSLGASGSNEQFF. Here the CDR3 DNA reads TGTGCCAGCAGCTTAGGGGCTAGCGGGAGCAATGAGCAGTTCTTC.

This sequence joins TRBV4-3 and TRBJ1-2; 8 positions agree with TRBD1. The V segment lost 1 base and the J segment 8 bases; nucleotides outside the gene matches: 6. Per germline, CDR1 LGHNA and CDR2 YSLEER. This CDR3 comprises 14 residues. CDR3 residues: CASSQVPGGSGYTF. The CDR3 nucleotides are TGCGCCAGCAGCCAAGTTCCAGGGGGCAGCGGCTACACCTTC.

This chain uses TRBV28 with TRBJ2-5, with TRBD1 matching 9 bases. The J call may be incorrect, as the DNA end agrees better with TRBJ2-7. The CDR3 loop spans 15 amino acids. Germline assignment: CDR1 MDHEN and CDR2 SYDVKM. The CDR3 DNA follows: TGTGCCAGCAGGAAACCGGGACAGGGTCCCTACGAGCAGTACTTC. This gives the protein CASRKPGQGPYEQYF.

The V and J genes are TRBV6-1 and TRBJ2-7; perhaps TRBD2 as D (5 bases). Trimming cost V 8 bases and J 2 bases, with 16 bases left between them. CDR3 length equals 14 residues. Looked up from germline, CDR1 is MNHNS and CDR2 is SASEGT. The CDR3 DNA is TGTGCCAGCGAAAGGAGGAGTAGTGCCTACGAGCAGTACTTC. Amino acid sequence: CASERRSSAYEQYF.

This clone is labeled as medium-sized. This chain connects TRBV2 to TRBJ2-3; D is unclear. CDR3 size: 12 residues. Germline V gene sequence: CDR1 SNHLY, CDR2 FYNNEI. The V end was cut by 6 bases, the J end by 3 bases, with 7 bases between. The CDR3 sequence is CASRAGTDTQYF. CDR3 sequence (DNA): TGTGCCAGCAGGGCCGGGACAGATACGCAGTATTTT. Full variable domain (rest looked up from reference TRBV2 and TRBJ2-3): EPEVTQTPSHQVTQMGQEVILRCVPISNHLYFYWYRQILGQKVEFLVSFYNNEISEKSEIFDDQFSVERPDGSNFTLKIRSTKLEDSAMYFCASRAGTDTQYFGPGTRLTVL.

The chain recombines TRBV28 with TRBJ1-2; 12 bases match TRBD1. Germline V gene sequence: CDR1 MDHEN, CDR2 SYDVKM. The CDR3 has 17 amino acids. Trimming removed 3 bases from V and 7 bases from J; junction bases left unmatched: 12. CDR3 residues: CASSFFRGTGGSSGYTF. In DNA, the CDR3 is TGTGCCAGCAGTTTTTTTCGAGGGACAGGGGGCAGCAGTGGCTACACCTTC.

The CDR3 region has the DNA TGTGCCAGCAGCGCCGGGACTAGCGGGAGTTATGAGCAGTTCTTC. This sequence encodes CASSAGTSGSYEQFF. The chain uses TRBV9 and TRBJ2-1, with 14 bases lining up with TRBD2. Germline CDR1 is SGDLS and CDR2 is YYNGEE. CDR3 length: 15 amino acids. V was pared by 3 bases and J by 8 bases, with 4 bases of the junction left unmatched.

This rearrangement joins TRBV6-1 to TRBJ1-2, with TRBD1 matching 8 bases. CDR1 is MNHNS and CDR2 is SASEGT in the germline V gene. The CDR3 runs to 16 residues. After removal of 4 bases from V and 6 bases from J, the junction contained 13 bases not matched to a gene. DNA of the CDR3: TGTGCCAGCAGTGGGGGATGGGACAGGCCGCCGAATGGCTACACCTTC. This codes for CASSGGWDRPPNGYTF.

Here the CDR3 reads CASSFREAGDGIQYF. The CDR3 DNA reads TGTGCCAGCAGCTTCCGGGAGGCCGGGGATGGCATTCAGTACTTC. The genes are TRBV11-2 and TRBJ2-4, with TRBD2 identical over 7 bases. The V and J ends lost 3 bases and 9 bases, in that order; junction bases with no gene match: 11. This CDR3 has 15 residues. Germline values: CDR1 SGHAT, CDR2 FQNNGV.

The rearrangement uses TRBV19 and TRBJ1-1; TRBD1 aligns across 7 bases. This CDR3 spans 15 amino acids. The trim removed 6 bases at V and 10 bases at J, leaving 17 bases unmatched. The germline CDR1 and CDR2 sequences are LNHDA and SQIVND (reference sequence). The CDR3 is CASSALDRPEGGAFF. CDR3 in DNA: TGTGCCAGTAGCGCTTTGGACAGGCCCGAAGGGGGAGCTTTCTTT.

The genes are TRBV19 and TRBJ2-5, with D perhaps matching TRBD2 (6 bases). The germline V and J ends were trimmed by 8 bases and 5 bases, with 12 bases remaining between them. The CDR3 has 12 residues. CDR1 is LNHDA, CDR2 SQIVND, per germline (reference sequence). The CDR3 loop is CASRAGGETQYF. Written as DNA, the CDR3 is TGTGCCAGTCGCGCCGGAGGGGAGACCCAGTACTTC.

The chain is built from TRBV7-2 and TRBJ1-2; a weak D match, TRBD1 (5 bases). Trimming pared 5 bases from V and 5 bases from J, leaving 21 bases between. The V gene's germline CDR1 is SGHTA and CDR2 FQGNSA. This CDR3 comprises 16 residues. The CDR3 DNA reads TGTGCCAGCAGCACTAGCGGGGGGGGAAAGGGGTATGGCTACACCTTC. It specifies CASSTSGGGKGYGYTF.